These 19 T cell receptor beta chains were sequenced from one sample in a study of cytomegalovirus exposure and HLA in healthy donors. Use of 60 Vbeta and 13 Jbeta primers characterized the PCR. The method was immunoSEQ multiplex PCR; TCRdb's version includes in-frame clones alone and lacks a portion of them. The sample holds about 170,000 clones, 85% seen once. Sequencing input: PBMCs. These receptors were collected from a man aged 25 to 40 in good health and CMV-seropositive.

This CDR3 is CASSLLAGVTNEQFF. The CDR3 region has the DNA TGTGCCAGCAGCCTACTAGCGGGAGTGACCAATGAGCAGTTCTTC. The V and J genes are TRBV4-2 and TRBJ2-1; 11 nucleotides line up with TRBD2. The length of the CDR3 is 15 residues. Germline trimming cut 4 bases from V and 6 bases from J; bases unmatched to any gene: 5. Germline CDR1 reads LGHNA; CDR2 reads YNFKEQ.

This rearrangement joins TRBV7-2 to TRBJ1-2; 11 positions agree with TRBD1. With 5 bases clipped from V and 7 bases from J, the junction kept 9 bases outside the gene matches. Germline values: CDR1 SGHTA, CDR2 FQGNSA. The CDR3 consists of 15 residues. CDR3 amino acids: CASSLPDRGQFGYTF. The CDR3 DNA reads TGTGCCAGCAGCCTCCCGGACAGGGGGCAATTTGGCTACACCTTC.

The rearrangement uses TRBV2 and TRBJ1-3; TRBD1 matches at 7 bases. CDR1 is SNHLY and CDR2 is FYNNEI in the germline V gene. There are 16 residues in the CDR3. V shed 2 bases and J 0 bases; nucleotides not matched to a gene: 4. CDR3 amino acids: CASSELGQSSGNTIYF. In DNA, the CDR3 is TGTGCCAGCAGTGAATTGGGACAGAGCTCTGGAAACACCATATATTTT.

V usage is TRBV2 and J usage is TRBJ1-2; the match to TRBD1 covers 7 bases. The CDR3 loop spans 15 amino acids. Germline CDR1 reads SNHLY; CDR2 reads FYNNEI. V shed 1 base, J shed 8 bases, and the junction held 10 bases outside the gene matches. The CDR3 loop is CASSEVGRGQEGYTF. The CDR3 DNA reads TGTGCCAGCAGTGAAGTGGGAAGGGGGCAAGAAGGCTACACCTTC.

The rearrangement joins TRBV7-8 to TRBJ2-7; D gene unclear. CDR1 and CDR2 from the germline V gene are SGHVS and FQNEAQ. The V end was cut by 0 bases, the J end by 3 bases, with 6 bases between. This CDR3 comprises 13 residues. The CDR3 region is CASSLAQSYEQYF. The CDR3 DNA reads TGTGCCAGCAGCTTAGCACAAAGCTACGAGCAGTACTTC.

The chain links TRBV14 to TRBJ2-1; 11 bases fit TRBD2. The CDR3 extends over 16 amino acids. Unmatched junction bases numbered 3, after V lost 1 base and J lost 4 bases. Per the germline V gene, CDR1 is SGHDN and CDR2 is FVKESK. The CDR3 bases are TGTGCCAGCAGCCAAGCCGGGACTAGCGGTTACAATGAGCAGTTCTTC. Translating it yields CASSQAGTSGYNEQFF.

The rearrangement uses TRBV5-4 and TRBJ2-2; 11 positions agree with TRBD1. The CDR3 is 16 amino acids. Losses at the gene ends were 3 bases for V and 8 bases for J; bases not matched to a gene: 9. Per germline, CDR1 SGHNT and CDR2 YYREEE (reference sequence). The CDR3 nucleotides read TGTGCCAGCAGCTCGTGGACAGGGGGCGTAATTGGGGAGCTGTTTTTT. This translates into CASSSWTGGVIGELFF.

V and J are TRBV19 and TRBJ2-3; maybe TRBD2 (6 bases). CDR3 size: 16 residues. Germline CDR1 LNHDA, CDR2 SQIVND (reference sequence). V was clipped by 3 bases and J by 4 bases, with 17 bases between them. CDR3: CASSIGAGSTADTQYF. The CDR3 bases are TGTGCCAGTAGTATCGGGGCGGGATCCACGGCAGATACGCAGTATTTT.

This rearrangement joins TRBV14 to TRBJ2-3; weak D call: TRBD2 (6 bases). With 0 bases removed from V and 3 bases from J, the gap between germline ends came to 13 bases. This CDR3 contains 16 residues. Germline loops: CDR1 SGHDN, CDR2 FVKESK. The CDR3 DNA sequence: TGTGCCAGCAGCCAAGATAACGGGAGAGTGACAGATACGCAGTATTTT. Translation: CASSQDNGRVTDTQYF. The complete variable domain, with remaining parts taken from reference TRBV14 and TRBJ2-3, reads EAGVTQFPSHSVIEKGQTVTLRCDPISGHDNLYWYRRVMGKEIKFLLHFVKESKQDESGMPNNRFLAERTGGTYSTLKVQPAELEDSGVYFCASSQDNGRVTDTQYFGPGTRLTVL.

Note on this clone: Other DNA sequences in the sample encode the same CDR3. The CDR3 protein is CASSLASGRNEQFF. CDR3 nucleotide sequence: TGCGCCAGCAGCTTAGCTAGCGGGAGGAATGAGCAGTTCTTC. V is TRBV5-1 and J is TRBJ2-1; TRBD2 matches at 11 bases. J gave up 7 bases and V 2 bases, and 2 bases lay outside the gene matches. The CDR3 spans 14 residues. The germline gives CDR1 SGHRS, CDR2 YFSETQ.

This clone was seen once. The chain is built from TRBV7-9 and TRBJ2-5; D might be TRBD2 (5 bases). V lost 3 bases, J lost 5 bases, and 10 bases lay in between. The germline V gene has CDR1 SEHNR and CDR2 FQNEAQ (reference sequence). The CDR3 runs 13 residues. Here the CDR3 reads CASSLAGGETQYF. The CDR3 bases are TGTGCCAGCAGCTTGGCAGGAGGTGAGACCCAGTACTTC.

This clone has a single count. CDR3 residues: CSVGDIYATNEKLFF. For the CDR3, the DNA is TGCAGCGTCGGGGACATCTATGCAACTAATGAAAAACTGTTTTTT. The chain employs TRBV29-1 and TRBJ1-4; D is perhaps TRBD1 (6 bases). Trimming removed 6 bases at V and 0 bases at J, with 14 bases between. There are 15 residues in the CDR3. From germline, CDR1 is SQVTM and CDR2 ANQGSEA. Supplemented by reference TRBV29-1 and TRBJ1-4, the full variable domain reads SAVISQKPSRDICQRGTSLTIQCQVDSQVTMMFWYRQQPGQSLTLIATANQGSEATYESGFVIDKFPISRPNLTFSTLTVSNMSPEDSSIYLCSVGDIYATNEKLFFGSGTQLSVL.

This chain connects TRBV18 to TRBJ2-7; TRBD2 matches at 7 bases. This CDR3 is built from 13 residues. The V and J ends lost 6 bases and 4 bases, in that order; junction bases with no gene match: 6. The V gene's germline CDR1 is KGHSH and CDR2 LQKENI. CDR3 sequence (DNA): TGTGCCAGCTCCCGGGAGGAAGGGTACGAGCAGTACGTC. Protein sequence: CASSREEGYEQYV.

CDR3 in DNA: TGTGCCAGCAGCAAGGGGGCAGGGCCACCCTACGAGCAGTACTTC. This sequence encodes CASSKGAGPPYEQYF. The V and J genes are TRBV11-2 and TRBJ2-7; 7 bases map to TRBD1. V lost 5 bases, J lost 2 bases, and 9 bases stayed unmatched. This CDR3 contains 15 residues. The germline V gene has CDR1 SGHAT and CDR2 FQNNGV. The full variable domain, its missing parts supplied by reference TRBV11-2 and TRBJ2-7, is EAGVAQSPRYKIIEKRQSVAFWCNPISGHATLYWYQQILGQGPKLLIQFQNNGVVDDSQLPKDRFSAERLKGVDSTLKIQPAKLEDSAVYLCASSKGAGPPYEQYFGPGTRLTVT.

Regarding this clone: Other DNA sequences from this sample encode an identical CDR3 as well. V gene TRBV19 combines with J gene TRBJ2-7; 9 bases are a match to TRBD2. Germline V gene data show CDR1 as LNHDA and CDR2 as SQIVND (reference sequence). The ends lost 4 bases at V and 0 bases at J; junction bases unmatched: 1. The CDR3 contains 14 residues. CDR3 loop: CASSKTSGSYEQYF. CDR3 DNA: TGTGCCAGTAGTAAGACTAGCGGCTCCTACGAGCAGTACTTC.

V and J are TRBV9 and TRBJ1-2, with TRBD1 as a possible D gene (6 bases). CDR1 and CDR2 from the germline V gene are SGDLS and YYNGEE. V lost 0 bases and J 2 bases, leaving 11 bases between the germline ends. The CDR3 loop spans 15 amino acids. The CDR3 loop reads CASSVGGGGNYGYTF. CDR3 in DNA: TGTGCCAGCAGCGTAGGAGGGGGGGGGAACTATGGCTACACCTTC.

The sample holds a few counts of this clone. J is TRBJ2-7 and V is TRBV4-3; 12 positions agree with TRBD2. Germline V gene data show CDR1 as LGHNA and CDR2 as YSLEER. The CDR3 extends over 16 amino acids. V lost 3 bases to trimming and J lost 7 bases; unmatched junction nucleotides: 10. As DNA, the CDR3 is TGCGCCAGCAGCCATGACCTAGCGGGAGGGTATTCTGAGCAGTACTTC. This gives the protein CASSHDLAGGYSEQYF.

CDR3 sequence reads: CASSVGTSNANEQFF. Here the CDR3 DNA reads TGTGCCAGCAGTGTCGGGACTAGCAACGCCAATGAGCAGTTCTTC. The V gene is TRBV27, the J gene TRBJ2-1; TRBD2 aligns across 9 bases. Germline values: CDR1 MNHEY, CDR2 SMNVEV (reference sequence). J lost 6 bases, V lost 5 bases, and 8 bases had no gene match. The CDR3 runs to 15 residues.

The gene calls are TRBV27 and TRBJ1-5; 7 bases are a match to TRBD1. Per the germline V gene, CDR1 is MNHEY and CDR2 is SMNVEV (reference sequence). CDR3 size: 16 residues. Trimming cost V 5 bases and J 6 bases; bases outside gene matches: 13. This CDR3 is CASSPYQGERGQPQHF. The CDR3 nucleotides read TGTGCCAGCAGTCCTTACCAGGGGGAACGGGGTCAGCCCCAGCATTTT.